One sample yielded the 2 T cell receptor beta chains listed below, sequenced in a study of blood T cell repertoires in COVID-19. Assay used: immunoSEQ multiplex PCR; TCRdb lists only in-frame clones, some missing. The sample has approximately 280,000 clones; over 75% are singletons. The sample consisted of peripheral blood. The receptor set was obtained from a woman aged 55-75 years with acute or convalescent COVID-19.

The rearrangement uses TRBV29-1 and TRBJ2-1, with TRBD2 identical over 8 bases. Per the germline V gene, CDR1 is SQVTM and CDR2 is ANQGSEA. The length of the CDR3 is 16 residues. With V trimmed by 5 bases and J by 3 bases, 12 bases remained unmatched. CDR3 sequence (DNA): TGCAGCGTTTCGAGCGGGAGTGGGTCCCTCTACAATGAGCAGTTCTTC. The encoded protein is CSVSSGSGSLYNEQFF.

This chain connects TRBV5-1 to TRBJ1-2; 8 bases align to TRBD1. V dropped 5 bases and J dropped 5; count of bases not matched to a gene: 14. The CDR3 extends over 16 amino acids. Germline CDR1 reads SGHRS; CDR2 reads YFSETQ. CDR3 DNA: TGCGCCAGCAGGCGTCCAGAGCAGGGGGCGGGGTATGGCTACACCTTC. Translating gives CASRRPEQGAGYGYTF.